These T cell receptor beta chains were read from a single sample in a study of shared clonotypes between healthy human individuals. Sequenced by immunoSEQ multiplex PCR; TCRdb stores in-frame clones only, minus some. The sample lists around 2.5 million clones, 90% to 95% seen once, with about 0.34% in the top ten. Sequencing was performed on naive CD4+ T cells from PBMCs. These receptors were collected from a man younger than 35 in good health. Some clones in this sample may be carry-over from other donors' samples. Both conserved end residues are part of each CDR3. A D gene is named only where the DNA matches it firmly. Only part of the rows carry a size: once, few, many, or a class if the clone is expanded.

abundance | j_gene | d_gene | v_gene | CDR3aa | CDR3nt
NA | TRBJ1-2 | TRBD1 | TRBV28 | CASSSSITQGAYYGYTF | TGTGCCAGCAGTTCCTCAATAACACAGGGGGCCTACTATGGCTACACCTTC
few | TRBJ1-5 | NA | TRBV28 | CASSPQQVSPQHF | TGTGCCAGCAGTCCCCAGCAAGTCTCGCCCCAGCATTTT
NA | TRBJ1-2 | NA | TRBV20-1 | CSAPGVYGYTF | TGCAGTGCTCCTGGAGTCTATGGCTACACCTTC
NA | TRBJ2-6 | NA | TRBV7-2 | CASSLDFQGVGGANVLTF | TGTGCCAGCAGCTTAGACTTTCAGGGAGTAGGAGGGGCCAACGTCCTGACTTTC
NA | TRBJ2-3 | NA | TRBV7-9 | CASSIVADTQYF | TGTGCCAGCAGCATTGTCGCAGATACGCAGTATTTT
NA | TRBJ1-1 | NA | TRBV27 | CASSWRGGEAFF | TGTGCCAGCAGTTGGAGGGGGGGTGAAGCTTTCTTT
NA | TRBJ1-2 | NA | TRBV4-1 | CASSPEGGSTDGYTF | TGCGCCAGCAGCCCGGAAGGAGGGTCCACGGATGGCTACACCTTC
NA | TRBJ2-5 | TRBD1 | TRBV5-1 | CASSFPRSGGETQYF | TGCGCCAGCAGCTTCCCCCGGTCAGGGGGTGAAACCCAGTACTTC
NA | TRBJ2-7 | TRBD2 | TRBV11-2 | CASNLVAGPAYEQYF | TGTGCCAGCAATTTAGTAGCGGGACCAGCCTACGAGCAGTACTTC
NA | TRBJ2-2 | NA | TRBV14 | CASSQDFGTRTGELFF | TGTGCCAGCAGCCAAGATTTCGGGACTCGCACCGGGGAGCTGTTTTTT
NA | TRBJ2-3 | TRBD2 | TRBV5-1 | CASSLESSGTDTQYF | TGCGCCAGCAGCTTGGAGTCTAGCGGGACAGACACGCAGTATTTT
NA | TRBJ2-7 | NA | TRBV27 | CASSLVGRSSYEQYF | TGTGCCAGCAGTTTGGTCGGGCGAAGCTCCTACGAGCAGTACTTC
NA | TRBJ2-1 | NA | TRBV14 | CASSQAPRVPYNEQFF | TGTGCCAGCAGCCAAGCCCCCAGGGTGCCCTACAATGAGCAGTTCTTC
NA | TRBJ2-2 | NA | TRBV19 | CASSIGGVSGELFF | TGTGCCAGTAGTATAGGAGGAGTTAGCGGGGAGCTGTTTTTT
NA | TRBJ2-7 | TRBD1 | TRBV7-2 | CASSPGTGYPYEQYF | TGTGCCAGCAGTCCCGGGACAGGATACCCCTACGAGCAGTACTTC
NA | TRBJ2-5 | TRBD2 | TRBV27 | CASRTGLAGNQETQYF | TGTGCCAGCAGGACTGGACTAGCGGGGAACCAAGAGACCCAGTACTTC
NA | TRBJ2-7 | NA | TRBV9 | CASSERADPYEQYF | TGTGCCAGCAGCGAGAGGGCCGATCCCTACGAGCAGTACTTC
NA | TRBJ2-3 | TRBD2 | TRBV4-2 | CASSQDGTSGTFPKTTDAQYF | TGTGCCAGCAGCCAAGATGGAACTAGCGGGACCTTCCCCAAGACCACAGATGCGCAGTATTTT
NA | TRBJ1-5 | TRBD1 | TRBV2 | CACRQGAGMGQPQHF | TGTGCCTGTCGACAGGGGGCCGGGATGGGACAGCCCCAGCATTTT
once | TRBJ2-1 | TRBD2 | TRBV18 | CASSQIELAGGNEQFF | TGTGCCAGCTCACAGATAGAACTAGCGGGAGGCAATGAGCAGTTCTTC
NA | TRBJ2-3 | TRBD1 | TRBV5-1 | CASSSRPGTGGPDTQYF | TGCGCCAGCAGCTCTCGACCCGGGACAGGGGGACCAGATACGCAGTATTTT
few | TRBJ2-1 | NA | TRBV5-1 | CASSLPRQNNEQFF | TGCGCCAGCAGCCTACCACGTCAAAACAATGAGCAGTTCTTC
NA | TRBJ2-7 | NA | TRBV7-9 | CASGPFKPPYEQYF | TGTGCCAGCGGCCCGTTTAAGCCCCCCTACGAGCAGTACTTC
NA | TRBJ2-5 | NA | TRBV5-1 | CASSLWAPEEETQYF | TGCGCCAGCAGCTTGTGGGCGCCGGAGGAAGAGACCCAGTACTTC
NA | TRBJ2-7 | TRBD1 | TRBV4-2 | CASSQGQGAPEQYF | TGTGCCAGCAGCCAAGGACAGGGTGCACCCGAGCAGTACTTC
NA | TRBJ1-1 | NA | TRBV29-1 | CSVLDNSNTEAFF | TGCAGCGTCCTTGACAATTCGAACACTGAAGCTTTCTTT
NA | TRBJ1-1 | TRBD1 | TRBV2 | CASSYTTGETEAFF | TGTGCCAGCAGTTATACGACAGGGGAGACTGAAGCTTTCTTT